The present entry profiles one TCR beta chain with its context. What it binds is unknown. The data belong to a study of T cell repertoires in cytomegalovirus infection. At the level of the study: CMV epitopes, recently identified HLA-C-restricted and well-studied HLA-B-restricted, were used. Indicated by public TCR beta signatures were CMV infection and matching HLA type.

TCRdb re-called the reads with MiXCR, one entry per CDR3 protein. The data contain roughly 920,000 distinct CDR3 sequences, around 30% of them singletons. Study-level findings and limits: HLA-C-restricted CMV clonotypes gave the most frequent clonotype in two of eight donors.

In germline, CDR1 is MNHNS, CDR2 SASEGT. Trimming left V 5 bases short and J 0 bases short, with 10 bases between. The CDR3 is 14 residues long. The rearrangement uses TRBV6-1 and TRBJ1-1; unclear D gene. This sequence originates from a human donor in good health (CMV status not recorded). Some clones in this sample may be carry-over from other donors' samples. Sequences were derived from cultured CD8+ T cells from PBMCs, sampled from culture after CMV antigen stimulation. The CDR3 DNA reads as TGTGCCAGCAGTCCCGGGGAGATGAACACTGAAGCTTTCTTT. Protein: CASSPGEMNTEAFF.